One and the same sample provided the 24 T cell receptor beta chains below, sequenced in a study of blood T cell repertoires in COVID-19. Method: immunoSEQ multiplex PCR; TCRdb's copy keeps in-frame clones and lacks some. The table shows some 270,000 clones, with around 84% occurring only once. Sample: peripheral blood. These receptors all come from a middle-aged woman who had recovered from COVID-19.

The chain recombines TRBV5-5 with TRBJ1-3; D is unclear. The V gene lost 1 base and the J gene lost 0 bases, with 14 bases spanning the gap. The length of the CDR3 is 17 residues. From germline, CDR1 is SGHKS and CDR2 YYEKEE (reference sequence). In DNA, the CDR3 is TGTGCCAGCAGCTTGCTGGCCAGATCCCTCTCTGGAAACACCATATATTTT. Translating gives CASSLLARSLSGNTIYF.

The genes are TRBV28 and TRBJ2-7; 12 positions match TRBD1. V lost 7 bases and J lost 6; bases outside the gene matches: 10. The CDR3 is 15 amino acids. Germline V gives CDR1 MDHEN, CDR2 SYDVKM. The CDR3 reads CASTPGTGGNVEQYF. In DNA, the CDR3 is TGTGCCAGCACTCCTGGGACAGGGGGCAACGTCGAGCAGTACTTC.

The chain has TRBV12-3 or TRBV12-4 and TRBJ2-7, with D perhaps TRBD2 (6 bases). Trimming removed 2 bases from V and 6 bases from J, with 11 bases in between. The CDR3 runs 13 residues. The CDR3 loop is CASSLRRGSEQYF. Written as DNA, the CDR3 is TGTGCCAGCAGTTTACGTCGGGGGAGCGAGCAGTACTTC.

The rearrangement links TRBV5-1 to TRBJ2-7; no definite D call. This CDR3 has 14 residues. The V and J ends lost 1 base and 1 base respectively, with 9 bases between them. CDR1 and CDR2 from the germline V gene are SGHRS and YFSETQ. The CDR3: CASSLYPRSYEQYF. The CDR3 DNA is TGCGCCAGCAGCTTGTACCCGCGGTCCTACGAGCAGTACTTC.

Points on this clone: Sequence at one end of the junction differs from germline and may be a read error. The chain has TRBV19 and TRBJ1-5; 7 bases agree with TRBD1. This CDR3 is 19 amino acids long. Germline V CDR1 and CDR2: LNHDA, SQIVND (reference sequence). In DNA, the CDR3 is TGTGCCAGTAGTGTAGATACCGGGACAGCACCTTATAGCAATCAGCCCCAGCATTTT. It translates to CASSVDTGTAPYSNQPQHF. The full variable domain, completed using reference TRBV19 and TRBJ1-5, is DGGITQSPKYLFRKEGQNVTLSCEQNLNHDAMYWYRQDPGQGLRLIYYSQIVNDFQKGDIAEGYSVSREKKESFPLTVTSAQKNPTAFYLCASSVDTGTAPYSNQPQHFGDGTRLSIL.

The chain recombines TRBV4-1 with TRBJ2-7; D unclear. Germline CDR1 is MGHRA and CDR2 is YSYEKL. Trimming pared 4 bases from V and 6 bases from J, leaving 13 bases between. The CDR3 has 13 amino acids. The CDR3 region is CASSPAGSPEQYF. CDR3 coding DNA: TGCGCCAGCAGCCCAGCAGGATCGCCCGAGCAGTACTTC.

V gene TRBV9 combines with J gene TRBJ2-5; 8 bases line up with TRBD1. Germline loops: CDR1 SGDLS, CDR2 YYNGEE. The CDR3 has 15 residues. V lost 3 bases and J lost 2; bases outside the gene matches: 6. As DNA, the CDR3 is TGTGCCAGCAGCGCCGTTGGGGACAGGCAAGAGACCCAGTACTTC. Residues: CASSAVGDRQETQYF.

The CDR3 sequence is CRIGQGGGYTF. The CDR3 DNA follows: TGCCGAATCGGACAGGGAGGTGGCTACACCTTC. J is TRBJ1-2 and V is TRBV20-1; 8 bases are shared with TRBD1. CDR3 length equals 11 residues. CDR1 and CDR2 from the germline V gene are DFQATT and SNEGSKA (reference sequence).

The rearrangement joins TRBV27 to TRBJ2-3, with 7 bases matching TRBD1. With 7 bases clipped from V and 4 bases from J, the junction kept 8 bases outside the gene matches. Germline V gene lookup returns CDR1 MNHEY and CDR2 SMNVEV (reference sequence). The CDR3 extends over 14 amino acids. The CDR3 DNA sequence: TGTGCCAGCACCAAGGGACAGCTTTCAGATACGCAGTATTTT. The encoded protein is CASTKGQLSDTQYF.

The V gene is TRBV7-2, the J gene TRBJ1-2, with 9 positions matching TRBD1. The CDR3 sequence is 14 residues long. Germline CDR1 and CDR2: SGHTA and FQGNSA. V shed 3 bases and J 6 bases; nucleotides not matched to a gene: 5. The CDR3 protein is CASSFWGQGNGYTF. DNA for the CDR3: TGTGCCAGCAGCTTCTGGGGACAGGGAAATGGCTACACCTTC.

This chain uses TRBV4-1 with TRBJ2-1; 11 bases are a match to TRBD1. Germline CDR1 is MGHRA and CDR2 is YSYEKL. The CDR3 is 21 residues long. V shed 3 bases and J 1 base; nucleotides not matched to a gene: 17. The CDR3 reads CASSHRKGGQGAKFSYNEQFF. DNA for the CDR3: TGCGCCAGCAGCCATAGGAAGGGTGGACAGGGGGCGAAGTTTTCCTACAATGAGCAGTTCTTC.

The chain carries TRBV7-3 and TRBJ1-1; D is uncertain. With 5 bases removed from V and 1 base from J, the gap between germline ends came to 8 bases. CDR1 is SGHTA and CDR2 is FQGTGA in the germline V gene. This CDR3 is 13 amino acids long. CDR3 in amino acids: CASSGGPNTEAFF. CDR3 nucleotide sequence: TGTGCCAGCAGCGGCGGGCCGAACACTGAAGCTTTCTTT.

This chain connects TRBV7-8 to TRBJ1-2; possible D gene TRBD1, 6 bases. This CDR3 spans 13 amino acids. Germline values: CDR1 SGHVS, CDR2 FQNEAQ. V lost 5 bases, J lost 5 bases, and 12 bases lay in between. The CDR3 sequence is CASSRGQGYGYTF. Here the CDR3 DNA reads TGTGCCAGCAGCCGGGGACAAGGTTATGGCTACACCTTC.

The J gene is TRBJ1-3, the V gene TRBV25-1; a weak D match, TRBD1 (5 bases). Trimming left V 3 bases short and J 1 base short, with 10 bases between. The CDR3 has 15 amino acids. CDR1 and CDR2 from the germline V gene are MGHDK and SYGVNS. The CDR3 DNA reads TGTGCCAGCAGTGACAGGGCAATTTCTGGAAACACCATATATTTT. This translates into CASSDRAISGNTIYF.

The chain is built from TRBV6-5 and TRBJ1-1; tentative D call: TRBD1 (6 bases). Per germline, CDR1 MNHEY and CDR2 SVGAGI. There are 13 residues in the CDR3. Trimming shortened V by 8 bases and J by 4 bases, and 14 bases separated the two germline ends. DNA for the CDR3: TGTGCCAGCCTTAGGGGGATGACCACTGAAGCTTTCTTT. Its translation: CASLRGMTTEAFF.

The chain uses TRBV5-4 and TRBJ2-6; 8 nucleotides align to TRBD1. This CDR3 contains 16 residues. Trimming cost V 2 bases and J 2 bases; bases outside gene matches: 3. The germline V gene encodes CDR1 SGHNT and CDR2 YYREEE (reference sequence). The CDR3 is CASSLTDRAGANVLTF. The CDR3, as DNA: TGTGCCAGCAGCTTAACGGACAGGGCTGGGGCCAACGTCCTGACTTTC. Based on the CDR3 plus reference TRBV5-4 and TRBJ2-6, the full variable domain is ETGVTQSPTHLIKTRGQQVTLRCSSQSGHNTVSWYQQALGQGPQFIFQYYREEENGRGNFPPRFSGLQFPNYSSELNVNALELDDSALYLCASSLTDRAGANVLTFGAGSRLTVL.

The chain uses TRBV27 and TRBJ2-1, with 8 bases lining up with TRBD1. The V gene's germline CDR1 is MNHEY and CDR2 SMNVEV (reference sequence). The CDR3 spans 15 residues. J gave up 3 bases and V 2 bases, and 3 bases lay outside the gene matches. CDR3 sequence reads: CASSLDRGGYNEQFF. CDR3 nucleotides: TGTGCCAGCAGTTTAGACAGGGGTGGCTACAATGAGCAGTTCTTC.

The V gene is TRBV4-1, the J gene TRBJ2-2; D not certain. CDR3 length: 14 residues. Germline loops: CDR1 MGHRA, CDR2 YSYEKL. Trimming shortened V by 2 bases and J by 9 bases, and 13 bases separated the two germline ends. CDR3 region: CASSQPSGSRELFF. The CDR3 region has the DNA TGCGCCAGCAGCCAACCCTCGGGTTCCCGGGAGCTGTTTTTT.

This chain links TRBV4-1 with TRBJ2-2; 10 nucleotides align to TRBD1. Germline lookup yields CDR1 MGHRA and CDR2 YSYEKL. The J segment lost 4 bases and the V segment lost 3 bases, leaving 5 bases of the junction unmatched. The CDR3 is made up of 16 amino acids. The CDR3 protein is CASSQTGTGVTGELFF. The CDR3 DNA is TGCGCCAGCAGCCAGACCGGGACAGGGGTCACCGGGGAGCTGTTTTTT.

V gene TRBV6-5 combines with J gene TRBJ1-5, with D unclear. Germline V gene lookup returns CDR1 MNHEY and CDR2 SVGAGI. CDR3 size: 16 residues. V lost 0 bases and J lost 2, with 11 bases in between. CDR3 residues: CASSYSKVGGNQPQHF. CDR3 sequence (DNA): TGTGCCAGCAGTTACTCGAAAGTCGGTGGCAATCAGCCCCAGCATTTT.

This chain connects TRBV4-1 to TRBJ1-5; D is undetermined. The germline gives CDR1 MGHRA, CDR2 YSYEKL. The CDR3 runs to 16 residues. V shed 5 bases and J shed 4 bases, with 18 bases lying between them. The CDR3 reads CASSAPGRHKNQPQHF. DNA of the CDR3: TGCGCCAGCAGCGCCCCCGGGAGGCACAAGAATCAGCCCCAGCATTTT.

V usage is TRBV6-2 or TRBV6-3 and J usage is TRBJ2-7; D is ambiguous. Germline V lookup: CDR1 MNHEY, CDR2 SVGEGT. Between the trimmed V and J ends, which lost 2 bases and 2 bases, there was a span of 16 bases. The CDR3 length is 16 residues. The CDR3 sequence is CASSYRVDATTYEQYF. The CDR3 DNA is TGTGCCAGCAGTTACCGGGTAGATGCAACCACCTACGAGCAGTACTTC.

This clone was observed a handful of times. The gene calls are TRBV10-3 and TRBJ1-1; D call uncertain. The CDR3 loop spans 15 amino acids. With 6 bases removed from V and 3 bases from J, the gap between germline ends came to 17 bases. The V gene's germline CDR1 is ENHRY and CDR2 SYGVKD. CDR3 residues: CAIRRTLSGDTEAFF. CDR3 bases: TGTGCCATCAGGCGGACCCTAAGCGGGGACACTGAAGCTTTCTTT.

This clone was seen only once. The chain uses TRBV30 and TRBJ2-3; D is ambiguous. Trimming shortened V by 0 bases and J by 0 bases, and 16 bases separated the two germline ends. The length of the CDR3 is 17 residues. The germline V gene has CDR1 GTSNPN and CDR2 SVGIG (reference sequence). This chain's CDR3 is CAWSVAPFSRSTDTQYF. The CDR3, as DNA: TGTGCCTGGAGTGTAGCACCATTCTCCCGGAGCACAGATACGCAGTATTTT.